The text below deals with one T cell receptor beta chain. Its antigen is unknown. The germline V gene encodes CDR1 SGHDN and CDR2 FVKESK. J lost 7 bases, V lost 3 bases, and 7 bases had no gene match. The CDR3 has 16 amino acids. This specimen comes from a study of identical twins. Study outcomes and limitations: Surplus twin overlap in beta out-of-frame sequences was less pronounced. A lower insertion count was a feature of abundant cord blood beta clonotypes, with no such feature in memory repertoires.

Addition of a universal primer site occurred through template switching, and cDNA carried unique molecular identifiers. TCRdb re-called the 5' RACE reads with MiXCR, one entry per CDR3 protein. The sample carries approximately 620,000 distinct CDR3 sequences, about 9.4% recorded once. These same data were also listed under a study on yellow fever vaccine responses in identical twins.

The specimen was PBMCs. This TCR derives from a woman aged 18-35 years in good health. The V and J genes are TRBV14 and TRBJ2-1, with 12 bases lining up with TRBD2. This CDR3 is CASSQRTSGNRNEQFF. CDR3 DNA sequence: TGTGCCAGCAGCCAGCGGACTAGCGGGAATAGGAATGAGCAGTTCTTC.